This entry features one T cell receptor (beta chain) sequence. Its antigen is not identified. This sample is part of a study of OX40 agonist ivuxolimab in advanced cancers. The wider study: Administration of intravenous ivuxolimab to patients occurred every 2 weeks at 0.01 to 10 mg/kg. Patients with hepatocellular carcinoma, melanoma, renal cell or head and neck cancer made up the dose-escalation patients. Anti-PD-1, anti-PD-L1 or anti-CTLA-4 therapy given earlier was allowed, and roughly 40% had some. General study results and limits: Clonal expansion was seen in CD4+ and CD8+ blood T cells by week 6 at 0.1 to 3.0 mg/kg.

Trimming took off 0 bases at V and 2 bases at J, with 10 bases between the two ends. The CDR3 length is 15 residues. Germline loops: CDR1 MNHEY, CDR2 SVGAGI. TCRdb's copy holds only in-frame clones and misses some; the assay was immunoSEQ multiplex PCR. The sample carries roughly 70,000 clones, about four fifths recorded once. The V gene is TRBV6-5, the J gene TRBJ1-1; possibly TRBD1 for D (6 bases). This specimen was CD4+ or CD8+ T cells sorted from blood, taken in a trial of the OX40 agonist ivuxolimab. This receptor was taken from an adult with an advanced solid tumor such as melanoma, head and neck, liver or kidney cancer. The CDR3 DNA reads TGTGCCAGCAGTTACTCGGGGGCTAGAAACACTGAAGCTTTCTTT. As protein: CASSYSGARNTEAFF.